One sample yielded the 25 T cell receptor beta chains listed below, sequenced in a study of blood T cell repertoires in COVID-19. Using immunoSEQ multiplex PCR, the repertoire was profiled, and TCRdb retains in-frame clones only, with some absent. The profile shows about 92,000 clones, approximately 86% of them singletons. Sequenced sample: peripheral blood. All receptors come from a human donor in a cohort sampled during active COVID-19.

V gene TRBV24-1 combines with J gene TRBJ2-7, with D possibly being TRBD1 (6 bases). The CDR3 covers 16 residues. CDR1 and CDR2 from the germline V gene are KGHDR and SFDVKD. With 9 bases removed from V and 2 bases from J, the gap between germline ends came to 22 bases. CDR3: CATPTFRFQGTYEQYF. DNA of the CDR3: TGTGCCACCCCCACATTTCGCTTTCAGGGGACCTACGAGCAGTACTTC.

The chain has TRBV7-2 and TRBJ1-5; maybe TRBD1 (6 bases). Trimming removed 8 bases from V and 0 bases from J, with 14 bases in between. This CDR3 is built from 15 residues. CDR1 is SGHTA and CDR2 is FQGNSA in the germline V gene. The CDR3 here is CASAWTAYSNQPQHF. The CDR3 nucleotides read TGTGCCAGCGCCTGGACAGCCTATAGCAATCAGCCCCAGCATTTT. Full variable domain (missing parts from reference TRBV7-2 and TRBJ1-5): GAGVSQSPSNKVTEKGKDVELRCDPISGHTALYWYRQSLGQGLEFLIYFQGNSAPDKSGLPSDRFSAERTGGSVSTLTIQRTQQEDSAVYLCASAWTAYSNQPQHFGDGTRLSIL.

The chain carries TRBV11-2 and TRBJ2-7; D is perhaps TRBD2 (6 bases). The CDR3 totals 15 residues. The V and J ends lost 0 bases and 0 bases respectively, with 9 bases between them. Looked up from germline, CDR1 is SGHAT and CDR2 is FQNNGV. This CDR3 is CASSLDPGSSYEQYF. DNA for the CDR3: TGTGCCAGCAGCTTAGACCCCGGGAGCTCCTACGAGCAGTACTTC.

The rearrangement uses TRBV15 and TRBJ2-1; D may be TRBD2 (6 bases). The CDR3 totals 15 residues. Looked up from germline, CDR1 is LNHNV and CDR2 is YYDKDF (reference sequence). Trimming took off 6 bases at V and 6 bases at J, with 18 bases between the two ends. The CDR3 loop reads CATRRGGLGPNEQFF. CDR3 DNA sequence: TGTGCCACCAGAAGGGGAGGCCTAGGGCCCAATGAGCAGTTCTTC.

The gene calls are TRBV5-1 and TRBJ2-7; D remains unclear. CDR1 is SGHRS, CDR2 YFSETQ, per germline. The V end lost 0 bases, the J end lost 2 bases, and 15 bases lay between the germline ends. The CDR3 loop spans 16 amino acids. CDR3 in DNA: TGCGCCAGCAGCTTGGCCTTGAGCACCTCACCCTACGAGCAGTACTTC. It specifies CASSLALSTSPYEQYF.

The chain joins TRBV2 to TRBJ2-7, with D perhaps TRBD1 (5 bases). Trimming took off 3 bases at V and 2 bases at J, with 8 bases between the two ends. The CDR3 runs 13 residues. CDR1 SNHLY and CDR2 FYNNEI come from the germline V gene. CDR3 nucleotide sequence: TGTGCCAGCAGTGAGGACATAACCTACGAGCAGTACTTC. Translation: CASSEDITYEQYF.

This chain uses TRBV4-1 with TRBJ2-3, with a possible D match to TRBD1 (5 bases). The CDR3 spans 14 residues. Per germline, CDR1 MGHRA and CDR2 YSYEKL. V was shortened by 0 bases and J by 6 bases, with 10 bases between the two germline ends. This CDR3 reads CASSQDSRGDTQYF. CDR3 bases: TGCGCCAGCAGCCAAGATAGTAGGGGTGATACGCAGTATTTT.

This CDR3 reads CASSRRTAIHGYTF. CDR3 nucleotide sequence: TGTGCCAGTAGCCGGCGGACAGCGATACATGGCTACACCTTC. The genes are TRBV19 and TRBJ1-2, with a tentative D call TRBD1 (6 bases). Deletions cut 6 bases from V and 6 bases from J, with 17 bases between. The V gene's germline CDR1 is LNHDA and CDR2 SQIVND (reference sequence). The CDR3 sequence is 14 residues long.

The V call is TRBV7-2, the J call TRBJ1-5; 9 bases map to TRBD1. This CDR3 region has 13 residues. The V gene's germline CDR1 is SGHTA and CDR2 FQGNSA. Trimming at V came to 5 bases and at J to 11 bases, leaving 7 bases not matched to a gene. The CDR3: CASSRDRTGAQHF. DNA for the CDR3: TGTGCCAGCAGCCGAGACAGGACAGGGGCCCAGCATTTT.

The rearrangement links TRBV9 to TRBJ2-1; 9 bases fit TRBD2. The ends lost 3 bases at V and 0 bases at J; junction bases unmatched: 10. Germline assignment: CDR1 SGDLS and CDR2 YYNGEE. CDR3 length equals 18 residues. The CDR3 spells CASSASLAGKSSYNEQFF. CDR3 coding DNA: TGTGCCAGCAGCGCCTCTCTAGCGGGAAAGAGCTCCTACAATGAGCAGTTCTTC.

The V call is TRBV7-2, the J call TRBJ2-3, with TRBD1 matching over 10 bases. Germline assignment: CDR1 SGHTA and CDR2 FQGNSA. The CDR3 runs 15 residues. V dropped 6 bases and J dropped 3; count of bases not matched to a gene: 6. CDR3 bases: TGTGCCAGCAGTTTGGACAGGGGGAAGACAGATACGCAGTATTTT. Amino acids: CASSLDRGKTDTQYF.

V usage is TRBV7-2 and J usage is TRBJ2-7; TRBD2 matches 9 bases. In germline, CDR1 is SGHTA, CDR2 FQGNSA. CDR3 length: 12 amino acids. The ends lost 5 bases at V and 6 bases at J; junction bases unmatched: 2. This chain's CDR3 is CASSPLAGEQYF. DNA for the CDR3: TGTGCCAGCAGCCCACTAGCGGGCGAGCAGTACTTC.

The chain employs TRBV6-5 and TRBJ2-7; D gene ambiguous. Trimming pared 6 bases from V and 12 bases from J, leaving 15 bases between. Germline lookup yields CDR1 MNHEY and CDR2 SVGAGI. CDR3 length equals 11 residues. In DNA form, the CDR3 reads TGTGCCAGCAGGGTTGGGCCTCGGATGTACTTC. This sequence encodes CASRVGPRMYF.

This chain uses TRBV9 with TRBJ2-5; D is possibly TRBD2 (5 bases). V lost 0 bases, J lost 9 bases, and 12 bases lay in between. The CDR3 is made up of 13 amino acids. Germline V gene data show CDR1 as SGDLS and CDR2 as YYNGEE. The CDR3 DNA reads TGTGCCAGCAGCGTAGCTCTAGACGGGGCCCAGTACTTC. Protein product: CASSVALDGAQYF.

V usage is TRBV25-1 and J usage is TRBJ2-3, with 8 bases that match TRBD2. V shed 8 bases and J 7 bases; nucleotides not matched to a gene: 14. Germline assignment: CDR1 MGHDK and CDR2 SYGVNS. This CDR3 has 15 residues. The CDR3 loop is CASFLAGPQGNTQYF. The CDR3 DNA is TGTGCCAGCTTCTTAGCGGGACCGCAAGGGAATACGCAGTATTTT.

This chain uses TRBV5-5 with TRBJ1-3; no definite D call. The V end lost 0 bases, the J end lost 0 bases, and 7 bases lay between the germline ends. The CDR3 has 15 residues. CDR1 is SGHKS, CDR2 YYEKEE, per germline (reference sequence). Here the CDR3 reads CASSLDRDSGNTIYF. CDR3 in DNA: TGTGCCAGCAGCTTGGACAGAGACTCTGGAAACACCATATATTTT.

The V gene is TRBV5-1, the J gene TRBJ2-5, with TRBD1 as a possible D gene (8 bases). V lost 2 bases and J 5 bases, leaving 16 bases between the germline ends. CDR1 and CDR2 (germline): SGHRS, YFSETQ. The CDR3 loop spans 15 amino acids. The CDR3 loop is CASSFGDRGGETQYF. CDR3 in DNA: TGCGCCAGCAGCTTTGGCGACAGGGGAGGGGAGACCCAGTACTTC.

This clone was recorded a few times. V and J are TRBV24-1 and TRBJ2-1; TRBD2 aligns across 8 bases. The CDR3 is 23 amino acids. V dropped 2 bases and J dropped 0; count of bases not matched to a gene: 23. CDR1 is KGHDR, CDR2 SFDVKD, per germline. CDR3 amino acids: CATSDYLPTFGLAGSSSYNEQFF. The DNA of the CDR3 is TGTGCCACCAGTGATTACCTCCCAACTTTCGGACTAGCAGGTAGTAGCTCCTACAATGAGCAGTTCTTC.

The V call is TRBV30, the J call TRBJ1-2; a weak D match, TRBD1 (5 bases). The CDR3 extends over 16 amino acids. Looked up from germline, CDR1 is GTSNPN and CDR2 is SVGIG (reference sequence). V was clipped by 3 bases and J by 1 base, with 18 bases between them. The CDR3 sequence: CAWSLPGTYLNYGYTF. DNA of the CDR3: TGTGCCTGGAGCCTGCCCGGGACTTACCTTAACTATGGCTACACCTTC.

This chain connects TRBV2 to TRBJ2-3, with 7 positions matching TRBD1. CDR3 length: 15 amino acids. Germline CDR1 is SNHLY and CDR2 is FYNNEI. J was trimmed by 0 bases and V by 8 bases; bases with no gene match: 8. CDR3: CASHTTGASTDTQYF. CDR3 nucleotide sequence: TGTGCCAGCCATACTACAGGGGCTAGCACAGATACGCAGTATTTT. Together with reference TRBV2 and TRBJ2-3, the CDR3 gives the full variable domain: EPEVTQTPSHQVTQMGQEVILRCVPISNHLYFYWYRQILGQKVEFLVSFYNNEISEKSEIFDDQFSVERPDGSNFTLKIRSTKLEDSAMYFCASHTTGASTDTQYFGPGTRLTVL.

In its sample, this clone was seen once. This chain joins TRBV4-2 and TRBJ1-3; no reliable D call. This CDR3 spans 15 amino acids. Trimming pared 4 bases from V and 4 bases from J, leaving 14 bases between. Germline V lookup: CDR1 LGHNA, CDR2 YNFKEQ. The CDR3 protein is CASSPDSTPGNTIYF. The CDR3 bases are TGTGCCAGCAGCCCAGACTCGACACCGGGAAACACCATATATTTT.

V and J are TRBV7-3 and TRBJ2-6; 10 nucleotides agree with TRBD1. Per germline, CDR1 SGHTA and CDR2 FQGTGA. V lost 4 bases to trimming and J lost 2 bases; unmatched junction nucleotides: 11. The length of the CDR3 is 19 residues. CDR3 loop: CASSSTKGQGFAGANVLTF. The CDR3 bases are TGTGCCAGCAGCTCAACCAAGGGACAGGGGTTCGCTGGGGCCAACGTCCTGACTTTC.

CDR3 coding DNA: TGTGCCTGGAGTCATGGGGGGGAGACCCAGTACTTC. It translates to CAWSHGGETQYF. This sequence joins TRBV30 and TRBJ2-5; D perhaps matches TRBD2 (6 bases). This CDR3 is built from 12 residues. V was clipped by 2 bases and J by 5 bases, with 9 bases between them. Germline CDR1 GTSNPN, CDR2 SVGIG (reference sequence). The full variable domain, completed using reference TRBV30 and TRBJ2-5, is SQTIHQWPATLVQPVGSPLSLECTVEGTSNPNLYWYRQAAGRGLQLLFYSVGIGQISSEVPQNLSASRPQDRQFILSSKKLLLSDSGFYLCAWSHGGETQYFGPGTRLLVL.

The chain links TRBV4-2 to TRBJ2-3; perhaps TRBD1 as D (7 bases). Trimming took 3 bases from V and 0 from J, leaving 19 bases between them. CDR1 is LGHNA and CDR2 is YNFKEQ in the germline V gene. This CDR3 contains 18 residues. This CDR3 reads CASSQADQGGPSTDTQYF. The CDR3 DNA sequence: TGTGCCAGCAGCCAGGCCGACCAGGGGGGCCCTAGCACAGATACGCAGTATTTT.

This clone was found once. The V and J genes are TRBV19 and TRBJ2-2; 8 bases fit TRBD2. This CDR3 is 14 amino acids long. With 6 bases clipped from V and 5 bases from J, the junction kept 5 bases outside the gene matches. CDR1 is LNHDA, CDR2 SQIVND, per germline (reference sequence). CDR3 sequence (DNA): TGTGCCAGTAGCGGACGGGAGGGGACCGGGGAGCTGTTTTTT. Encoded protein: CASSGREGTGELFF. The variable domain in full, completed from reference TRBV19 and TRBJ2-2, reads DGGITQSPKYLFRKEGQNVTLSCEQNLNHDAMYWYRQDPGQGLRLIYYSQIVNDFQKGDIAEGYSVSREKKESFPLTVTSAQKNPTAFYLCASSGREGTGELFFGEGSRLTVL.